This T cell receptor beta chain was captured by sequencing in a study of graft-versus-host responses after intestinal transplantation. Study-level findings and limits: Graft-versus-host to host-versus-graft clonal ratios in allografts were high in patients with graft-donor T cell macrochimerism.

There are 15 residues in the CDR3. CDR1 SGDLS and CDR2 YYNGEE come from the germline V gene. V shed 0 bases and J shed 7 bases, with 14 bases lying between them. As to this clone: Its antigen is unknown.

Sequenced by immunoSEQ multiplex PCR; TCRdb stores in-frame clones only, minus some. The sample records 45,000 to 55,000 clones, roughly 89% being singletons. The starting material was PBMCs, obtained approximately 97 weeks after intestinal transplant. The TCR comes from a human patient who received an intestinal transplant, so some T cells may come from the graft donor. V gene TRBV9 combines with J gene TRBJ1-5; tentative D call: TRBD1 (5 bases). The DNA of the CDR3 is TGTGCCAGCAGCGTAGGTGGGGGTTCCGGGCAGCCCCAGCATTTT. Encoded protein: CASSVGGGSGQPQHF.